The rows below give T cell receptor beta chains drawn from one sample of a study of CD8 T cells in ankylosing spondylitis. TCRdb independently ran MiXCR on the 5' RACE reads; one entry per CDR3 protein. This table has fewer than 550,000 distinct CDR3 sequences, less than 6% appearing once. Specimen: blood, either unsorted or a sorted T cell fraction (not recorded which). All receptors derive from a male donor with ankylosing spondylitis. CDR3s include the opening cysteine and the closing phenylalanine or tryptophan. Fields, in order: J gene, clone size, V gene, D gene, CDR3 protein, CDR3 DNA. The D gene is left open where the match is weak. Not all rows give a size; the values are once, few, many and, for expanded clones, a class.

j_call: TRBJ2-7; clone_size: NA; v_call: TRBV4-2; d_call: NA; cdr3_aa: CASSHGRFDEQYF; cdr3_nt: TGTGCCAGCAGCCATGGACGGTTCGACGAGCAGTACTTC
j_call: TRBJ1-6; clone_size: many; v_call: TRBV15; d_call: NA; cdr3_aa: CATSLTQPGESPLHF; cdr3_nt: TGTGCCACCAGCCTTACCCAACCAGGGGAATCACCCCTCCACTTT
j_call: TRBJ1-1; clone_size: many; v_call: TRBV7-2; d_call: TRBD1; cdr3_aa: CASSSYRGMNTEAFF; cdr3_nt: TGTGCCAGCAGCTCCTACAGGGGAATGAACACTGAAGCTTTCTTT
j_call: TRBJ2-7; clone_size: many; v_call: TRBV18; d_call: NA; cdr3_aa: CASSTARDATYEQYF; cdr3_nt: TGTGCCAGCTCAACCGCCCGGGACGCCACCTACGAGCAGTACTTC
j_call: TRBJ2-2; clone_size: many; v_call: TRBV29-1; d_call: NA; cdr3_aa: CSVTTNTGELFF; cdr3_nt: TGCAGCGTCACAACGAACACCGGGGAGCTGTTTTTT
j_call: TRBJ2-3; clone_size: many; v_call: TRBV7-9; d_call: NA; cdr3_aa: CASTYRWGKTDTQYF; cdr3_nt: TGTGCCAGCACCTATAGATGGGGGAAAACAGATACGCAGTATTTT
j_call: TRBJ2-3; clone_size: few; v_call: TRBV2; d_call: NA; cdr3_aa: CASTASSSTDTQYF; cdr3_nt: TGTGCCAGCACGGCTTCTAGCTCCACAGATACGCAGTATTTT
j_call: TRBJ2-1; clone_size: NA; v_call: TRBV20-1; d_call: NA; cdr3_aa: CSVSRLTLGSYEQFF; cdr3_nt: TGCAGTGTCTCCCGGCTTACCCTTGGGAGCTACGAGCAGTTCTTC
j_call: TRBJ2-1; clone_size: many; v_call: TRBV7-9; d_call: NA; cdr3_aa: CASSLARAYNEQFF; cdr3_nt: TGTGCCAGCAGCTTAGCACGGGCCTACAATGAGCAGTTCTTC
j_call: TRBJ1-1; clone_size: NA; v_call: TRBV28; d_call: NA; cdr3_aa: CASRRHGTEAFF; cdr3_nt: TGTGCCAGCCGCCGACATGGCACTGAAGCTTTCTTT
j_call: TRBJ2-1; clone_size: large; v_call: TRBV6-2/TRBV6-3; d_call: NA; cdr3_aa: CASSLQWSYNEQFF; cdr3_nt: TGTGCCAGCAGCCTCCAGTGGTCCTACAATGAGCAGTTCTTC
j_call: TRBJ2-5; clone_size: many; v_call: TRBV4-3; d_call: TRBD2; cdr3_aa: CASSQGRGGFETQYF; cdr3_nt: TGCGCCAGCAGCCAAGGAAGGGGAGGGTTCGAGACCCAGTACTTC
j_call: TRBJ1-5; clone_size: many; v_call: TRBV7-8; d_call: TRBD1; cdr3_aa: CASSPSFAGTGGNQPQHF; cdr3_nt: TGTGCCAGCAGCCCTTCTTTTGCCGGGACAGGGGGCAATCAGCCCCAGCATTTT
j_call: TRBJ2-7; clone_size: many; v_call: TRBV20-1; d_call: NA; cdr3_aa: CSAPGLSEQYF; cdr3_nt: TGCAGTGCTCCGGGACTCTCCGAGCAGTACTTC
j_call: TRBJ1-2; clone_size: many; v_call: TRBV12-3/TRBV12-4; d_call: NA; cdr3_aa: CASSLTGPNYGYTF; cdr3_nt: TGTGCCAGCAGTTTGACTGGGCCCAACTATGGCTACACCTTC
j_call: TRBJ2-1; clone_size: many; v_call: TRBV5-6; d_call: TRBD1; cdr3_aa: CASSTGTGGRQFF; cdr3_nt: TGTGCCAGCAGCACGGGGACAGGGGGCAGGCAGTTCTTC
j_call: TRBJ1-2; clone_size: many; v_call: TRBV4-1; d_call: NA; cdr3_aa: CASSQDRGMYYGYTF; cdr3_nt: TGCGCCAGCAGCCAAGATCGGGGGATGTACTATGGCTACACCTTC
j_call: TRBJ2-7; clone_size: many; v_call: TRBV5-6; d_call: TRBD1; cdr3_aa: CASSLGQGIDEQYF; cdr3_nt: TGTGCCAGCAGTTTGGGACAGGGGATCGACGAGCAGTACTTC
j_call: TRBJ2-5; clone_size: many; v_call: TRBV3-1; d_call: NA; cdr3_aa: CASSPAVGQQETQYF; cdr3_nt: TGTGCCAGCAGCCCTGCTGTAGGACAGCAAGAGACCCAGTACTTC
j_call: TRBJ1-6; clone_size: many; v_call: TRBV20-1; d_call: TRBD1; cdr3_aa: CSQTGASYNSPLHF; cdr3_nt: TGCAGCCAGACAGGGGCCTCCTATAATTCACCCCTCCACTTT
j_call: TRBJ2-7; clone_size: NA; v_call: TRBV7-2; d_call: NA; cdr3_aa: CASSPPLQLANPYEQYF; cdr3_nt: TGTGCCAGCAGCCCCCCCCTCCAGTTAGCGAACCCCTACGAGCAGTACTTC
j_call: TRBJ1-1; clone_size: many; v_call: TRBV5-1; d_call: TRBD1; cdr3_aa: CASSSAGTGTTEAFF; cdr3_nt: TGCGCCAGCAGCTCGGCAGGGACAGGGACCACTGAAGCTTTCTTT
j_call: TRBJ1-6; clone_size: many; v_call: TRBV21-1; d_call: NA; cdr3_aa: CASRIPHRNRLPPLHF; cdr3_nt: TGTGCCAGCAGGATCCCCCACAGGAATAGGCTACCACCCCTCCACTTT
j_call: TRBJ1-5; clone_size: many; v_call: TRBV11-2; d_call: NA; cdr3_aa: CASSFGREQPQHF; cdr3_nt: TGTGCCAGCAGCTTCGGTAGGGAACAGCCCCAGCATTTT
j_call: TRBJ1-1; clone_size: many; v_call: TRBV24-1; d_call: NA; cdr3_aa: CATSDSRRLQGNTEAFF; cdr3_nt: TGTGCCACCAGTGATTCAAGGAGATTACAGGGAAACACTGAAGCTTTCTTT
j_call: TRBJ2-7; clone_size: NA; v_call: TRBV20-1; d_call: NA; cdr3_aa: CSARGLGGQAYEQYF; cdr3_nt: TGCAGTGCTAGAGGGTTGGGGGGGCAGGCCTACGAGCAGTACTTC
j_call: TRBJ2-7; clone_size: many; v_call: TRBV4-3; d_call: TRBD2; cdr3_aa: CASSQGALGLAGPDSYEQYF; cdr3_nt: TGCGCCAGCAGCCAAGGTGCTCTGGGACTAGCGGGGCCCGACTCCTACGAGCAGTACTTC
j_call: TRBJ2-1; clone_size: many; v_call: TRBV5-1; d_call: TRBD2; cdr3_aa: CASSGTSGLVRNEQFF; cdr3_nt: TGCGCCAGCAGCGGGACTAGCGGGTTAGTCAGGAATGAGCAGTTCTTC
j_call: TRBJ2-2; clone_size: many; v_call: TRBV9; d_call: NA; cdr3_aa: CASSVVGGTNTGELFF; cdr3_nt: TGTGCCAGCAGCGTAGTGGGCGGCACGAACACCGGGGAGCTGTTTTTT
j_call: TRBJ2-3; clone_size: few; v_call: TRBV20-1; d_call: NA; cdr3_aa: CSAELGTDTQYF; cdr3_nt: TGCAGTGCAGAACTAGGCACAGATACGCAGTATTTT
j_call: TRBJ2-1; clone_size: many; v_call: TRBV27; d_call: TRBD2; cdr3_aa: CASSLLSGVGPYNEQFF; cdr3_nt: TGTGCCAGCAGTTTGTTGAGCGGGGTGGGGCCCTACAATGAGCAGTTCTTC
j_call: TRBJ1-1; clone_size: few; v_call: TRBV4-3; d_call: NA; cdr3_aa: CASSQVRTWDTEAFF; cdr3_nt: TGCGCCAGCAGCCAAGTGAGGACCTGGGACACTGAAGCTTTCTTT
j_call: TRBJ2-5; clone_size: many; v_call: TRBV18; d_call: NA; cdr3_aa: CASSPMSPEGQETQYF; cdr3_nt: TGTGCCAGCTCACCCATGTCACCCGAGGGGCAAGAGACCCAGTACTTC
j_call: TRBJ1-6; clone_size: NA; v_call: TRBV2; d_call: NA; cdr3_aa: CASNPMTRVDGPLHF; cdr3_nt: TGTGCCAGCAACCCTATGACACGGGTGGATGGGCCCCTCCACTTT
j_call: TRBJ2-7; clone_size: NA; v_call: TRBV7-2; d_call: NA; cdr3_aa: CASSSQTGYEQYF; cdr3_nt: TGTGCCAGCAGCTCGCAAACTGGATACGAGCAGTACTTC
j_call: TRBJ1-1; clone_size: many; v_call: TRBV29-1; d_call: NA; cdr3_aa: CSVDGAIAFF; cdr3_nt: TGCAGCGTTGATGGCGCTATAGCTTTCTTT
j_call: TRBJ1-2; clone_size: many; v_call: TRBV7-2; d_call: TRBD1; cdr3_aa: CASSFAGTGDYGYTF; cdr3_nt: TGTGCCAGCAGCTTCGCCGGGACAGGGGACTATGGCTACACCTTC